These 20 T cell receptor beta chains were sequenced from one sample in a study of cytomegalovirus exposure and HLA in healthy donors. PCR employed 60 Vbeta and 13 Jbeta primers. The assay was immunoSEQ multiplex PCR, and TCRdb's table has in-frame clones only and misses some. The sample yields around 170,000 clones, approximately 80% seen once. Sequencing was carried out using PBMCs. The receptors come from a man between 18 and 29 years old in good health and CMV-seronegative.

This chain's CDR3 is CASSPYRTGLMETQYF. The DNA of the CDR3 is TGTGCCAGCAGCCCTTACAGGACAGGGTTGATGGAGACCCAGTACTTC. This rearrangement joins TRBV5-6 to TRBJ2-5, with 8 bases matching TRBD1. The CDR3 totals 16 residues. Germline-derived CDR1 and CDR2 are SGHDT and YYEEEE. V lost 4 bases to trimming and J lost 5 bases; unmatched junction nucleotides: 13.

The chain uses TRBV14 and TRBJ2-7; perhaps TRBD2 as D (6 bases). V was trimmed by 7 bases and J by 2 bases, leaving 18 bases between them. The germline CDR1 and CDR2 sequences are SGHDN and FVKESK. The CDR3 is 15 residues long. DNA of the CDR3: TGTGCCAGCACCCCCACCGGAGGGCGTCCCTACGAGCAGTACTTC. Translation gives CASTPTGGRPYEQYF.

CDR3 region: CAISASPGVGDTEAFF. The CDR3 DNA reads as TGTGCCATCAGTGCCTCCCCAGGGGTTGGCGACACTGAAGCTTTCTTT. The chain recombines TRBV10-3 with TRBJ1-1, with D possibly TRBD1 on 6 matching bases. CDR1 is ENHRY and CDR2 is SYGVKD in the germline V gene. This CDR3 has 16 residues. Deletions cut 4 bases from V and 3 bases from J, with 18 bases between.

CDR3 coding DNA: TGTGCCAGCTCGCTTAAAGGGGGAGACCGGTACGAGCAGTACTTC. Translated: CASSLKGGDRYEQYF. The chain employs TRBV18 and TRBJ2-7, with D possibly being TRBD1 (6 bases). Germline CDR1 is KGHSH and CDR2 is LQKENI. The germline V and J ends were trimmed by 6 bases and 4 bases, with 19 bases remaining between them. The CDR3 consists of 15 residues.

This clone occurred a few times. The sample holds other DNA sequences that translate to the same CDR3. V gene TRBV5-4 combines with J gene TRBJ1-1; unclear D gene. CDR1 SGHNT and CDR2 YYREEE come from the germline V gene (reference sequence). Trimming took 6 bases from V and 0 from J, leaving 15 bases between them. There are 15 residues in the CDR3. In nucleotides, the CDR3 is TGTGCCAGCACCGCGTTTGAGAGAATGAACACTGAAGCTTTCTTT. This sequence encodes CASTAFERMNTEAFF.

CDR3 residues: CASSSQGFRAEAFF. The CDR3 nucleotides read TGTGCCAGCAGCAGCCAGGGCTTCCGTGCTGAAGCTTTCTTT. V gene TRBV6-6 combines with J gene TRBJ1-1; tentatively, D is TRBD1 (5 bases). The germline V gene has CDR1 MNHNY and CDR2 SVGAGI (reference sequence). This CDR3 spans 14 amino acids. V lost 6 bases to trimming and J lost 6 bases, with 17 bases between them.

This chain uses TRBV7-9 with TRBJ1-6; TRBD1 matches 7 bases. CDR1 and CDR2 from the germline V gene are SEHNR and FQNEAQ (reference sequence). Trimming at V came to 4 bases and at J to 7 bases, leaving 13 bases not matched to a gene. This CDR3 spans 17 amino acids. CDR3 coding DNA: TGTGCCAGCAGCTCTTCATTCGACAGGGCCGTCAATTCACCCCTCCACTTT. Residues: CASSSSFDRAVNSPLHF.

The chain recombines TRBV27 with TRBJ1-1; a weak D match, TRBD1 (6 bases). Germline CDR1 reads MNHEY; CDR2 reads SMNVEV (reference sequence). There are 15 residues in the CDR3. Trimming cost V 2 bases and J 8 bases, with 18 bases left between them. CDR3 region: CASSLGTGPEVEAFF. The CDR3, as DNA: TGTGCCAGCAGTTTAGGTACAGGGCCAGAAGTAGAAGCTTTCTTT.

In its sample, this clone was seen a few times. The chain's CDR3 is CASSRETDYEQYF. Here the CDR3 DNA reads TGTGCCAGCAGCCGGGAGACCGACTACGAGCAGTACTTC. This rearrangement joins TRBV5-4 to TRBJ2-7; TRBD2 is a possible D gene (6 bases). The germline gives CDR1 SGHNT, CDR2 YYREEE (reference sequence). The CDR3 totals 13 residues. V gave up 4 bases and J gave up 3 bases, with 11 bases separating them.

The chain is built from TRBV9 and TRBJ1-3, with D hard to call. Germline CDR1 is SGDLS and CDR2 is YYNGEE. The CDR3 runs to 17 residues. V lost 0 bases and J 4 bases, leaving 17 bases between the germline ends. In DNA, the CDR3 is TGTGCCAGCAGCGTAGCGGGAGGTCGTCAGAGAGGAAACACCATATATTTT. Residues: CASSVAGGRQRGNTIYF.

The chain carries TRBV11-2 and TRBJ2-1, with a weak D call TRBD1 (7 bases). The CDR3 sequence is 16 residues long. Germline CDR1 is SGHAT and CDR2 is FQNNGV. V dropped 5 bases and J dropped 2 bases, with 16 bases sitting between them. The chain's CDR3 is CASSLIQGGAYNEQFF. The CDR3 nucleotides read TGTGCCAGCAGCCTCATTCAGGGGGGCGCCTACAATGAGCAGTTCTTC.

The genes are TRBV4-1 and TRBJ2-1; D gene unclear. Germline loops: CDR1 MGHRA, CDR2 YSYEKL. The CDR3 consists of 16 residues. Trimming pared 1 base from V and 3 bases from J, leaving 13 bases between. CDR3 DNA sequence: TGCGCCAGCAGCCAAGCGGAAACGAGGATCTACAATGAGCAGTTCTTC. It translates to CASSQAETRIYNEQFF.

The chain uses TRBV25-1 and TRBJ2-1, with TRBD2 matching over 8 bases. The CDR3 contains 11 residues. Germline V CDR1 and CDR2: MGHDK, SYGVNS. With V trimmed by 6 bases and J by 10 bases, 2 bases remained unmatched. CDR3 coding DNA: TGTGCCAGCAGCCGACTAGCGGAGCAGTTCTTC. This gives the protein CASSRLAEQFF.

The J gene is TRBJ1-4, the V gene TRBV2; possible D gene TRBD1, 5 bases. V dropped 2 bases and J dropped 4 bases, with 8 bases sitting between them. CDR3 size: 14 residues. CDR1 is SNHLY, CDR2 FYNNEI, per germline. The CDR3 spells CASSERQFNEKLFF. CDR3 nucleotide sequence: TGTGCCAGCAGTGAAAGACAGTTTAATGAAAAACTGTTTTTT.

The chain links TRBV10-3 to TRBJ2-2; 11 bases are shared with TRBD1. This CDR3 is 13 amino acids long. The J segment lost 7 bases and the V segment lost 7 bases, leaving 2 bases of the junction unmatched. Germline CDR1 and CDR2: ENHRY and SYGVKD. The CDR3 is CAIKGQGVGELFF. The CDR3 region has the DNA TGTGCCATCAAGGGACAGGGGGTCGGGGAGCTGTTTTTT.

The V gene is TRBV5-8, the J gene TRBJ1-5; D is ambiguous. Per germline, CDR1 SGHTS and CDR2 YDEGEE. This CDR3 has 16 residues. V dropped 4 bases and J dropped 0 bases, with 14 bases sitting between them. In DNA form, the CDR3 reads TGTGCCAGCAGCCAAGGATTCGGGGATAGCAATCAGCCCCAGCATTTT. This sequence encodes CASSQGFGDSNQPQHF.

V is TRBV2 and J is TRBJ1-2, with D tentatively TRBD1 (6 bases). Trimming pared 2 bases from V and 8 bases from J, leaving 18 bases between. The V gene's germline CDR1 is SNHLY and CDR2 FYNNEI. CDR3 size: 15 residues. The CDR3 sequence is CASSEKGIIQGGYTF. CDR3 nucleotide sequence: TGTGCCAGCAGTGAAAAAGGGATCATACAGGGAGGCTACACCTTC.

This clone was detected once. The chain joins TRBV28 to TRBJ2-6, with D possibly matching TRBD1 (7 bases). Germline-derived CDR1 and CDR2 are MDHEN and SYDVKM. CDR3 length: 15 residues. V dropped 5 bases and J dropped 3 bases, with 11 bases sitting between them. The CDR3 reads CASSPQGGGANVLTF. The CDR3 bases are TGTGCCAGCAGTCCCCAGGGGGGTGGGGCCAACGTCCTGACTTTC.

The chain is built from TRBV4-1 and TRBJ1-5, with TRBD1 matching 9 bases. The ends lost 3 bases at V and 4 bases at J; junction bases unmatched: 7. CDR3 length: 16 amino acids. The germline gives CDR1 MGHRA, CDR2 YSYEKL. As DNA, the CDR3 is TGCGCCAGCAGCCAGAGGGACAGGGTTGGGAATCAGCCCCAGCATTTT. As protein: CASSQRDRVGNQPQHF.

The chain uses TRBV6-1 and TRBJ2-7; unclear D gene. The CDR3 loop spans 11 amino acids. Germline V lookup: CDR1 MNHNS, CDR2 SASEGT. Trimming took off 9 bases at V and 3 bases at J, with 9 bases between the two ends. CDR3 DNA: TGTGCCAGTAGACGAGGCTACGAGCAGTACTTC. The encoded protein is CASRRGYEQYF.